The present entry profiles one T cell receptor (beta chain) with its context. The germline CDR1 and CDR2 sequences are SGHRS and YFSETQ. This CDR3 has 13 amino acids. V lost 0 bases to trimming and J lost 7 bases, with 10 bases between them. This record comes from a study of blood T cell repertoires in COVID-19. Study at large: Acute and convalescent COVID-19 specimens originated in the United States, Italy and Spain. The analysed material was cDNA or gDNA that came from T cells, B-cell-depleted T cells, or PBMCs.

How the authors handled the data: Amplified reference gene primers provided the basis for estimating nucleated cell counts. Only in-frame clones appear in the TCRdb table, and some are missing; sequencing was by immunoSEQ multiplex PCR. That table gives V, J and clone size, and the DNA gave D and trimming. The sample yields under 250,000 clones, 83% seen once. The specimen sequenced was peripheral blood. This chain connects TRBV5-1 to TRBJ1-1, with D hard to call. The clonotype was recovered from a woman in her forties with active or convalescent COVID-19. CDR3 sequence: CASSLALGDEAFF. CDR3 DNA: TGCGCCAGCAGCTTGGCCCTCGGGGATGAAGCTTTCTTT. Full variable domain (missing parts from reference TRBV5-1 and TRBJ1-1): KAGVTQTPRYLIKTRGQQVTLSCSPISGHRSVSWYQQTPGQGLQFLFEYFSETQRNKGNFPGRFSGRQFSNSRSEMNVSTLELGDSALYLCASSLALGDEAFFGQGTRLTVV.